This T cell receptor (beta chain) was identified during a study of human T cells and chemical hapten exposure. Study background: Largely, small differences in pooled library volume made per-sample TCR yields vary. Study observations and caveats: Counts of TCRs above 1 in 1000 frequency stayed unchanged with DPC sensitization.

V lost 4 bases to trimming and J lost 5 bases, with 12 bases between them. The CDR3 covers 13 residues. CDR1 and CDR2 from the germline V gene are MNHNY and SVGAGI (reference sequence). The total RNA was obtained from whole blood that was not fractionated. Individual cDNA molecules received unique molecular identifiers in the library. Original handling: Samples had a median of around 94,000 TCRs, ranging roughly 20,000 to 750,000. MiXCR, applied by TCRdb to the 5' RACE reads, yields one record per CDR3 protein. TCRdb's processing, not the authors' own work, is the source of the V and J calls. The sample holds about 81,000 distinct CDR3 sequences, 15% to 20% seen once. This clonotype was counted many times. Its cognate antigen is unknown.

This TCR was recovered from a female donor in good health. The gene calls are TRBV6-6 and TRBJ2-7; weak D call: TRBD2 (5 bases). In DNA form, the CDR3 reads TGTGCCAGCAGTTCCCGGGAACAGCACGAGCAGTACTTC. Translated: CASSSREQHEQYF.